The 15 T cell receptor beta chains presented below share a single source sample, sequenced in a study of tumor-infiltrating lymphocytes in primary liver carcinoma (dated by TCRdb to about 2017). Sequencing relied on an Illumina HiSeq 2500. Using a constant-region primer and ProtoScript II reverse transcriptase, TCRbeta-specific cDNA was reverse-transcribed from 450 to 650 ng total RNA. TCRbeta libraries were built with three nested multiplex PCR rounds, a slightly modified ARM-PCR procedure. Each of the first two PCR rounds ran for about 9 cycles and used multiplex TRBV1-TRBV30 forward primers together with a Cbeta reverse primer. TCRdb reprocessing: public reads trimmed at Q25 with fastp, clones called with MiXCR, in-frame beta chains kept. Each CDR3 protein appears once, grouped with its most common genes and DNA. The sample table records about 120,000 distinct CDR3 sequences; nearly 70% of these occur just once. The ten largest make up 8.1% of the sample.

Total RNA and DNA were co-extracted from about 19-30 mg of bulk tissue with the AllPrep DNA/RNA mini kit, without cell sorting. The sample was tumor-adjacent normal liver tissue. The origin of the receptors is a woman aged 55 to 70 with primary liver carcinoma and hepatitis B virus infection.

Concerning this clonotype itself: At one boundary the junction diverges from the germline segment, which might be a read error. V usage is TRBV4-2 and J usage is TRBJ1-2, with D tentatively TRBD1 (5 bases). Germline CDR1 and CDR2: LGHNA and YNFKEQ. This CDR3 region has 16 residues. The CDR3 region has the DNA TGTGCCAGCAACCAAGATCCACCAGGGAGCAGTTATGGCTACACCTTC. Encoded protein: CASNQDPPGSSYGYTF.

There are a few counts of this clonotype. The germline gene is not matched at one end of the junction; a read error may be the cause. The V gene is TRBV7-9, the J gene TRBJ2-1; the match to TRBD2 covers 13 bases. CDR3 length: 16 residues. CDR1 is SEHNR, CDR2 FQNEAQ, per germline (reference sequence). CDR3 DNA sequence: TGTGTCAGCAGCCCCGGGACTAGCGGGATAAACAACGAGCAGTTCTTC. It yields the protein CVSSPGTSGINNEQFF.

This clonotype has a handful of counts. A junction end diverges from the germline sequence, so it may reflect a read error. The chain links TRBV29-1 to TRBJ2-2; 8 nucleotides agree with TRBD1. Per germline, CDR1 SQVTM and CDR2 ANQGSEA. This CDR3 is 13 amino acids long. CDR3 residues: CSVVRGRTGELLF. DNA for the CDR3: TGCAGTGTTGTCAGGGGGCGCACCGGGGAGCTGTTATTT.

As regards this clonotype: Its ends do not fully match the called genes, so a read error is possible. J is TRBJ1-4 and V is TRBV12-3 or TRBV12-4; TRBD1 matches at 8 bases. This CDR3 is 16 amino acids long. CDR3 nucleotides: TGTGCTAGCAGGATCTTACCGGGACAGGCGTTCGGAAAACTGTTTTTT. The encoded protein is CASRILPGQAFGKLFF.

About this clonotype itself: A read error may explain this, as a much larger clone is one base away. V usage is TRBV28 and J usage is TRBJ1-4; the D is unclear. The germline CDR1 and CDR2 sequences are MDHEN and SYDVKM. The CDR3 contains 14 residues. V shed 11 bases and J shed 0 bases, with 13 bases lying between them. DNA for the CDR3: TGTGCCGGCAATAGTTTTGCAACTAATGAAAAACTGTTTTTT. It codes for CAGNSFATNEKLFF.

In regard to this clonotype: This may stem from a read error, because a much larger clone lies one nucleotide away. CDR3 in amino acids: CASSLGRNIQYF. The CDR3 bases are TGTGCCAGCAGTCTCGGGAGGAACATTCAGTACTTC. The chain joins TRBV7-9 to TRBJ2-4; 7 bases match TRBD2. The J segment lost 7 bases and the V segment lost 6 bases, leaving 3 bases of the junction unmatched. Looked up from germline, CDR1 is SEHNR and CDR2 is FQNEAQ (reference sequence). The CDR3 loop spans 12 amino acids.

A note on this clonotype: At one boundary the junction diverges from the germline segment, which might be a read error. The CDR3 here is CASGLVGTRNELFF. CDR3 nucleotides: TGTGCCAGCGGCTTAGTAGGGACTCGTAATGAGCTGTTCTTC. V is TRBV7-9 and J is TRBJ2-1; D is possibly TRBD2 (6 bases). The CDR3 runs 14 residues. The germline V gene encodes CDR1 SEHNR and CDR2 FQNEAQ (reference sequence).

About this clonotype: Relative to the germline gene, one junction end is altered; a read error may explain this. J is TRBJ1-5 and V is TRBV14, with 12 bases fitting TRBD1. CDR3 length: 19 amino acids. CDR1 is SGHDN and CDR2 is FVKESK in the germline V gene. CDR3 bases: TGCGCCAGCAACCAAATACCATTGGGGGACAGGGGGCCACATCAGCCCCAGCATTTT. Its protein is CASNQIPLGDRGPHQPQHF.

V gene TRBV12-5 combines with J gene TRBJ1-2; unclear D gene. The germline gives CDR1 LGHNT, CDR2 FRNRAP. V lost 3 bases and J lost 8, with 16 bases in between. This CDR3 has 14 amino acids. CDR3 DNA: TGTGCTAGTGGTTTAGTACTTTCGGGAGGCGGCTACACCTTC. This translates into CASGLVLSGGGYTF.

Comment on this clonotype: The junction departs from the called germline gene at one end, perhaps through a read error. The gene calls are TRBV6-2 or TRBV6-3 and TRBJ2-7; 11 bases agree with TRBD2. Germline V gene data show CDR1 as MNHEY and CDR2 as SVGEGT. This CDR3 spans 15 amino acids. CDR3 DNA sequence: TGTGCCAGCAGTTACCCGCTAGCGGGAGGCTACGAGCAGTATTTC. Translated: CASSYPLAGGYEQYF.

With respect to this clonotype: One junction end disagrees with the germline gene, perhaps due to a read error. This chain connects TRBV4-1 to TRBJ2-3; 10 bases are a match to TRBD2. Germline V gives CDR1 MGHRA, CDR2 YSYEKL. The CDR3 has 16 residues. CDR3 nucleotides: TGTACCAGCAGCCAGACGGGACTAGCGAATACAGATACGCAGTATTTT. It codes for CTSSQTGLANTDTQYF.

On this clonotype: Its ends do not fully match the called genes, so a read error is possible. The chain carries TRBV4-1 and TRBJ1-4, with D perhaps TRBD1 (5 bases). This CDR3 is built from 14 residues. CDR1 MGHRA and CDR2 YSYEKL come from the germline V gene. CDR3 loop: CTSRFGGSNEKLFF. CDR3 nucleotides: TGCACCAGCAGATTTGGGGGATCTAACGAAAAACTGTTTTTT.

About this clonotype: Without the conserved terminal phenylalanine or tryptophan, this CDR3 likely stems from a read error. The J gene is TRBJ1-5, the V gene TRBV28, with D unclear. Looked up from germline, CDR1 is MDHEN and CDR2 is SYDVKM. V shed 6 bases and J shed 5 bases, with 11 bases lying between them. The CDR3 totals 13 residues. This CDR3 reads CASRQNWDQPQHL. For the CDR3, the DNA is TGTGCCAGCAGACAGAACTGGGATCAGCCCCAGCATTTG.

Worth noting for this clonotype: A much larger clone lies one base from this, so it may be a read error. This rearrangement joins TRBV7-9 to TRBJ2-4; 7 positions match TRBD2. The CDR3 loop spans 12 amino acids. Germline CDR1 and CDR2: SEHNR and FQNEAQ (reference sequence). The CDR3 region has the DNA TGTGTCAGCAGTCTCGGGGGGAACATTCAGTACTTC. Its protein product is CVSSLGGNIQYF.

This clonotype turned up a few times. This may arise from a read error, as a much more abundant clone is one base away. The V call is TRBV5-6, the J call TRBJ1-5; D is ambiguous. Trimming removed 2 bases from V and 1 base from J, with 10 bases in between. This CDR3 region has 15 residues. The germline gives CDR1 SGHDT, CDR2 YYEEEE. The CDR3 bases are TGTGCCAGCAGCTTTCGAGTTATGAGCAATCAGCCCCAGCATTTT. This translates into CASSFRVMSNQPQHF.